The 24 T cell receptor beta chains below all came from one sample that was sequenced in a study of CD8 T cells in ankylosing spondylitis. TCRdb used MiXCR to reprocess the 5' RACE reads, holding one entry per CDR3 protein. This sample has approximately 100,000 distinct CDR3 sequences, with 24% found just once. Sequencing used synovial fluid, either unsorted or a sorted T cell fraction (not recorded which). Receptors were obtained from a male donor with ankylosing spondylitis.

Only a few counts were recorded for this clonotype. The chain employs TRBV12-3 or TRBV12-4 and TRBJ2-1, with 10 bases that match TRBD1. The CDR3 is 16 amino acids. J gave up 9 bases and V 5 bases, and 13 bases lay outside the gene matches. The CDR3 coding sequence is TGTGCCAGCAGTACGGACAGGGGGGCCCTAGGAGGTGAGCAGTTCTTC. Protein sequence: CASSTDRGALGGEQFF.

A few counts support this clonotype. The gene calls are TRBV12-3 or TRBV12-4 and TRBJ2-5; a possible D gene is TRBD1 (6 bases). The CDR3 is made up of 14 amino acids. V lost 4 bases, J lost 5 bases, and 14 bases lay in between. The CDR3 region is CASSSNREKETQYF. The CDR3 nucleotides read TGTGCCAGCAGTTCAAACAGGGAGAAGGAGACCCAGTACTTC.

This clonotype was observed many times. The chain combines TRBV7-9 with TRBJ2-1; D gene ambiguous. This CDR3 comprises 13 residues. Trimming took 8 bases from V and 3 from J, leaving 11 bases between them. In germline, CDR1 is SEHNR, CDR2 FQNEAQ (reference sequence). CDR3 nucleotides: TGTGCCAGCGGGGATCCGATCTACAATGAGCAGTTCTTC. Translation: CASGDPIYNEQFF.

The CDR3 loop is CASSESTSGDQETQYF. DNA of the CDR3: TGCGCCAGCAGTGAAAGCACTAGCGGGGACCAAGAGACCCAGTACTTC. V is TRBV10-1 and J is TRBJ2-5, with 10 bases matching TRBD2. V lost 3 bases and J lost 0; bases outside the gene matches: 4. The CDR3 runs 16 residues. Germline V gene lookup returns CDR1 WNHNN and CDR2 SYGVQD (reference sequence).

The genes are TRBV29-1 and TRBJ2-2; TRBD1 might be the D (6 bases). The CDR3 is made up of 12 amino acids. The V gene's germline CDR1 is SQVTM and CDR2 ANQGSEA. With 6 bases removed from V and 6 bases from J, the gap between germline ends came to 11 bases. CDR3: CSVQGFAGELFF. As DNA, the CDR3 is TGCAGCGTCCAGGGGTTCGCCGGGGAGCTGTTTTTT.

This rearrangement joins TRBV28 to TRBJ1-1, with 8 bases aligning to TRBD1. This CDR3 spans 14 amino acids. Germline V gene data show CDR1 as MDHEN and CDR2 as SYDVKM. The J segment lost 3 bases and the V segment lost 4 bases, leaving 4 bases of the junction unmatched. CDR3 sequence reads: CASSYRGYDTEAFF. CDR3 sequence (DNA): TGTGCCAGCAGTTACAGGGGGTACGACACTGAAGCTTTCTTT.

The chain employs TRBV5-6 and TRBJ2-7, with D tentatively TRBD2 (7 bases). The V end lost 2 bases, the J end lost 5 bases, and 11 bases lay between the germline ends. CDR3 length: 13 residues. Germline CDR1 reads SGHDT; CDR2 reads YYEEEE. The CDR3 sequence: CASSFPGGNEQYV. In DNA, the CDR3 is TGTGCCAGCAGCTTTCCGGGGGGCAACGAGCAGTACGTC.

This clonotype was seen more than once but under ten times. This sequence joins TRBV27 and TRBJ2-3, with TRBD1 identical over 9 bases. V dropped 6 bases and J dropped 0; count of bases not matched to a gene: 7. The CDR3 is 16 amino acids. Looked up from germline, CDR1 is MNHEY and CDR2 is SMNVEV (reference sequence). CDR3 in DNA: TGTGCCAGCAGCCTGGGACAGGGAGTGAGCACAGATACGCAGTATTTT. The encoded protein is CASSLGQGVSTDTQYF.

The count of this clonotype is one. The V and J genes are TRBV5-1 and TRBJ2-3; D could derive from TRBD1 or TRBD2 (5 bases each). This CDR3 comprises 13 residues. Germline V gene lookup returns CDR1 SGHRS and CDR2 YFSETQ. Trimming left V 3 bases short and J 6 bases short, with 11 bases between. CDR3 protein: CASSWGSQDTQYF. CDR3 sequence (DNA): TGCGCCAGCAGCTGGGGGTCCCAGGATACGCAGTATTTT.

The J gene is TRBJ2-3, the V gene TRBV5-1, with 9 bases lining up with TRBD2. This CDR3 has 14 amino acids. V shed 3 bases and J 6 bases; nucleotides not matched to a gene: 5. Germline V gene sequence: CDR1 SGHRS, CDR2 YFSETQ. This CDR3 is CASSSELAGDTQYF. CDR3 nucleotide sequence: TGCGCCAGCAGCTCTGAACTAGCGGGCGATACGCAGTATTTT.

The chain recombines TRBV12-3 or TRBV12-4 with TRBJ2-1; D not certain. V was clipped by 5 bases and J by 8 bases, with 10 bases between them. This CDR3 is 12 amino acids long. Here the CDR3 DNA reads TGTGCCAGCAGTCCTACCAACCATGAGCAGTTCTTC. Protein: CASSPTNHEQFF.

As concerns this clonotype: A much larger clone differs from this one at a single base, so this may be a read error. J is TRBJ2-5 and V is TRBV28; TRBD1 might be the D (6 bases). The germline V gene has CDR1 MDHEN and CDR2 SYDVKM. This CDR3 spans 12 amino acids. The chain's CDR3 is CAVTGLQETQCF. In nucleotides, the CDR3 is TGTGCCGTGACAGGACTCCAAGAGACCCAGTGCTTC. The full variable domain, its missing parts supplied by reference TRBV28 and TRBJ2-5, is DVKVTQSSRYLVKRTGEKVFLECVQDMDHENMFWYRQDPGLGLRLIYFSYDVKMKEKGDIPEGYSVSREKKERFSLILESASTNQTSMYLCAVTGLQETQCFGPGTRLLVL.

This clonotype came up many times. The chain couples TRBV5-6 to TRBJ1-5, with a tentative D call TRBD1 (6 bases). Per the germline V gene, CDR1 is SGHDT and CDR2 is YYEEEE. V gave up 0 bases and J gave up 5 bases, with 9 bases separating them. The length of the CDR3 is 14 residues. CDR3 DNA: TGTGCCAGCAGCTTGGGGGACACCCATCAGCCCCAGCATTTT. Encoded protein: CASSLGDTHQPQHF.

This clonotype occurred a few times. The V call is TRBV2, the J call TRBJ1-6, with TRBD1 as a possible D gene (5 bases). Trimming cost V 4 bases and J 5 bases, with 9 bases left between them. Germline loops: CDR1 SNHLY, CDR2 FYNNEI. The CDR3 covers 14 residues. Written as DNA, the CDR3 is TGTGCCAGCAGTGTTGGGGGGAATAATTCACCCCTCCACTTT. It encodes CASSVGGNNSPLHF.

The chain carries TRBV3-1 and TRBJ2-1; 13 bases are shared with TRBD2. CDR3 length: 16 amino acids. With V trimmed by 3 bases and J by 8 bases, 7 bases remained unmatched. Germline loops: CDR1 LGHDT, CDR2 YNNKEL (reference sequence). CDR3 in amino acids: CASSQLTSGRSHEQFF. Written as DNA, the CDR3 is TGTGCCAGCAGCCAGTTGACTAGCGGGAGGAGTCATGAGCAGTTCTTC.

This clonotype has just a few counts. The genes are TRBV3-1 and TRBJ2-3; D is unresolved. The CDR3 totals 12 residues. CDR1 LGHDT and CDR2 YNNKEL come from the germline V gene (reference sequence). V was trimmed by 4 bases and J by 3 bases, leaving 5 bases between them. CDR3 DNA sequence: TGTGCCAGCAGCCGCGGAACAGATACGCAGTATTTT. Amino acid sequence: CASSRGTDTQYF.

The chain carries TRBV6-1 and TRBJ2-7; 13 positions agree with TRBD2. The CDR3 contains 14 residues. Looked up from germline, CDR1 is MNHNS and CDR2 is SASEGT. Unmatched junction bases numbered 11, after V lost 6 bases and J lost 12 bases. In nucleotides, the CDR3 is TGTGCCAGCAGCACAGGACTAGCGGGAGAAATATGGTACGTC. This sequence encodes CASSTGLAGEIWYV.

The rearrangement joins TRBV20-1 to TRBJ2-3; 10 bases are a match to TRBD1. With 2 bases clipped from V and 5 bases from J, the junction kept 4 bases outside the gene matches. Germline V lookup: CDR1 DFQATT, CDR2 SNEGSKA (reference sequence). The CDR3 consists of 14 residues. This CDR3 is CSARRTGGKDTQYF. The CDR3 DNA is TGCAGTGCTAGAAGGACAGGGGGTAAAGATACGCAGTATTTT.

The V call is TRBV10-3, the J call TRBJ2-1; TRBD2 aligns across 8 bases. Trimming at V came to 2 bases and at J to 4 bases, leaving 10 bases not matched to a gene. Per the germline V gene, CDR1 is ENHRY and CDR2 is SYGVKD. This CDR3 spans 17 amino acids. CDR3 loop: CAISEGRTSSNYNEQFF. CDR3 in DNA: TGTGCCATCAGTGAGGGGAGGACTAGCAGCAATTACAATGAGCAGTTCTTC.

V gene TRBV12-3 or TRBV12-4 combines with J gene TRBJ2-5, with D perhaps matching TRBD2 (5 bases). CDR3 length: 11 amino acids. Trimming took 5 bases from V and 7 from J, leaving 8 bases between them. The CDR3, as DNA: TGTGCCAGCAGTCCCCGGGGGACCCAGTACTTC. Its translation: CASSPRGTQYF.

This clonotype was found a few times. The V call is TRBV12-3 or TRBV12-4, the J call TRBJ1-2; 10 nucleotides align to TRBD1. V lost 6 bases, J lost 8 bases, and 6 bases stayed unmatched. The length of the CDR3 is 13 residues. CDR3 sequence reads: CASSPGTGVGYTF. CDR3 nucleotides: TGTGCCAGCAGCCCCGGGACAGGGGTCGGCTACACCTTC.

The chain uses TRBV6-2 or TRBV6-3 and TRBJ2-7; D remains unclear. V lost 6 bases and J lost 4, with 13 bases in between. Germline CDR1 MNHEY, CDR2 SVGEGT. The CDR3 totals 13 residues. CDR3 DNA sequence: TGTGCCAGCAGGGAAGATGCTTTGTACGAGCAGTACTTC. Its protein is CASREDALYEQYF.

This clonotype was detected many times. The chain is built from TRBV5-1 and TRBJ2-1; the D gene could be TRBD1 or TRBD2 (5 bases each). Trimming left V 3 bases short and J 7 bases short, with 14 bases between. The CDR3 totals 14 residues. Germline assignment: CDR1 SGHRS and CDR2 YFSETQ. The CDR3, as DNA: TGCGCCAGCAGCTCGGGACCCGAAGGGAATGAGCAGTTCTTC. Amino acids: CASSSGPEGNEQFF.

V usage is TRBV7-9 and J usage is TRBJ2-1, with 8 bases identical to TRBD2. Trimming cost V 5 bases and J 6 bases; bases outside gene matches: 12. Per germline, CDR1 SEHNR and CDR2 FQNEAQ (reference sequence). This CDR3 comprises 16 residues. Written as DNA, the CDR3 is TGTGCCAGCAGCCCCCCGACTAGCGTCGACCCCAATGAGCAGTTCTTC. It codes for CASSPPTSVDPNEQFF.